The 18 T cell receptor beta chains below all came from one sample that was sequenced in a study of molecular identifiers for immune sequencing clone quantification. TCRdb re-called the PCR reads with MiXCR, one entry per CDR3 protein. The sample carries hundreds of thousands of distinct CDR3 sequences, roughly 23% recorded once. The sequencing input was naive CD8+ T cells from blood, with Jurkat cell RNA spiked in. The subset: FACS-sorted CD8+CD4-CCR7+CD45RA+ naive T cells. These receptors were obtained from a human donor in good health. Some libraries in this study had Jurkat cell RNA spiked in.

The rearrangement links TRBV20-1 to TRBJ1-1, with D perhaps matching TRBD1 (5 bases). Trimming shortened V by 0 bases and J by 4 bases, and 12 bases separated the two germline ends. Germline assignment: CDR1 DFQATT and CDR2 SNEGSKA (reference sequence). This CDR3 is built from 14 residues. DNA for the CDR3: TGCAGTGCTAGAGATCACCAGGGACTCACTGAAGCTTTCTTT. It yields the protein CSARDHQGLTEAFF.

The chain is built from TRBV19 and TRBJ2-3; no definite D call. The V gene lost 3 bases and the J gene lost 4 bases, with 8 bases spanning the gap. The CDR3 is 13 amino acids. In germline, CDR1 is LNHDA, CDR2 SQIVND (reference sequence). CDR3 in DNA: TGTGCCAGTAGTATTTTCTCCCCAGATACGCAGTATTTT. This gives the protein CASSIFSPDTQYF.

The rearrangement links TRBV4-1 to TRBJ2-7; TRBD2 is a possible D gene (7 bases). Trimming left V 0 bases short and J 5 bases short, with 11 bases between. CDR3 size: 14 residues. Germline V gene data show CDR1 as MGHRA and CDR2 as YSYEKL. The CDR3 loop is CASSQEGGAHEQYF. In DNA form, the CDR3 reads TGCGCCAGCAGCCAAGAAGGGGGGGCCCACGAGCAGTACTTC.

The gene calls are TRBV4-2 and TRBJ2-2; 8 nucleotides match TRBD1. This CDR3 is built from 17 residues. Unmatched junction bases numbered 12, after V lost 3 bases and J lost 6 bases. Per germline, CDR1 LGHNA and CDR2 YNFKEQ. The CDR3 coding sequence is TGTGCCAGCAGCCAGGACGGACAGGGCGATTACGCCGGGGAGCTGTTTTTT. This gives the protein CASSQDGQGDYAGELFF.

This clonotype was seen at least ten times. The CDR3 region is CASSVGPAGRQETQYF. The CDR3 nucleotides are TGTGCCAGCAGCGTAGGACCGGCGGGTCGGCAAGAGACCCAGTACTTC. The chain uses TRBV9 and TRBJ2-5; TRBD2 might be the D (5 bases). Germline CDR1 and CDR2: SGDLS and YYNGEE. V was clipped by 0 bases and J by 2 bases, with 14 bases between them. There are 16 residues in the CDR3. The entire variable domain, with the rest obtained from reference TRBV9 and TRBJ2-5, is as follows: DSGVTQTPKHLITATGQRVTLRCSPRSGDLSVYWYQQSLDQGLQFLIQYYNGEERAKGNILERFSAQQFPDLHSELNLSSLELGDSALYFCASSVGPAGRQETQYFGPGTRLLVL.

As to this clonotype: A much more abundant neighbour one base away suggests this may be a read error. The conserved closing phenylalanine or tryptophan is absent in this CDR3, likely reflecting a read error. The rearrangement uses TRBV7-2 and TRBJ2-3, with D possibly matching TRBD1 (6 bases). This CDR3 contains 14 residues. Trimming removed 5 bases from V and 1 base from J, with 10 bases in between. Germline V lookup: CDR1 SGHTA, CDR2 FQGNSA. The CDR3 DNA sequence: TGTGCCAGCAGCACGAGACAGGGCACAGATACGCAGTATTCT. Encoded protein: CASSTRQGTDTQYS.

As regards this clonotype: Since a much larger clone is just one base distant, this may be a read error. The J gene is TRBJ2-5, the V gene TRBV7-2; the D call may be TRBD1 or TRBD2 (6 bases each). V lost 0 bases and J lost 2, with 10 bases in between. This CDR3 has 15 residues. The germline gives CDR1 SGHTA, CDR2 FQGNSA. The CDR3 DNA is TGTGCCAGCAGCTTAGCGGGGGGCCAACAAGAGACCCAGTACTTC. It yields the protein CASSLAGGQQETQYF.

This clonotype was seen ten or more times. The chain recombines TRBV20-1 with TRBJ1-5, with 9 bases identical to TRBD1. The CDR3 consists of 15 residues. CDR1 is DFQATT, CDR2 SNEGSKA, per germline (reference sequence). The V gene end was trimmed by 6 bases and the J gene end by 5 bases; junction bases not matched to a gene: 11. The CDR3 loop reads CSARSTGGWDQPQHF. The CDR3 region has the DNA TGCAGTGCACGATCCACAGGGGGCTGGGATCAGCCCCAGCATTTT.

This clonotype was picked up many times. The V call is TRBV27, the J call TRBJ2-3, with TRBD1 identical over 7 bases. Germline CDR1 is MNHEY and CDR2 is SMNVEV (reference sequence). CDR3 size: 15 residues. V lost 6 bases and J lost 2; bases outside the gene matches: 8. The CDR3 loop is CASRLGTATTDTQYF. The CDR3, as DNA: TGTGCCAGCAGACTTGGGACAGCTACCACAGATACGCAGTATTTT.

This clonotype was seen repeatedly, ten times or more. J is TRBJ2-3 and V is TRBV29-1, with TRBD2 identical over 11 bases. CDR3 length equals 15 residues. V shed 5 bases, J shed 5 bases, and the junction held 9 bases outside the gene matches. Germline CDR1 SQVTM, CDR2 ANQGSEA. The CDR3 DNA follows: TGCAGCGTTCCACGACTAGCGGGATCGCAAGATACGCAGTATTTT. Its protein is CSVPRLAGSQDTQYF.

This clonotype was detected a few times. Germline and junction disagree at one end, which may indicate a read error. This rearrangement joins TRBV20-1 to TRBJ2-2, with D possibly being TRBD1 (5 bases). The CDR3 extends over 15 amino acids. The germline V gene encodes CDR1 DFQATT and CDR2 SNEGSKA (reference sequence). CDR3 nucleotides: TGCAGTGCTACTCGTCAGGGTGTTAACACCAGGGAGCTGTTTTTT. Residues: CSATRQGVNTRELFF.

The chain employs TRBV3-1 and TRBJ2-1; 10 bases line up with TRBD2. V trimming: 4 bases; J trimming: 7 bases; junction bases outside the gene matches: 7. In germline, CDR1 is LGHDT, CDR2 YNNKEL (reference sequence). This CDR3 region has 15 residues. For the CDR3, the DNA is TGTGCCAGCAGCCCAACAGCGGGGGGGTGGAATGAGCAGTTCTTC. Its translation: CASSPTAGGWNEQFF.

The table lists this clonotype with a few counts. The rearrangement links TRBV7-2 to TRBJ2-1; D is ambiguous. The V gene's germline CDR1 is SGHTA and CDR2 FQGNSA. V was pared by 3 bases and J by 5 bases, with 5 bases between. The CDR3 has 12 residues. The CDR3 loop reads CASSLTHNEQFF. The CDR3 coding sequence is TGTGCCAGCAGCTTGACGCACAATGAGCAGTTCTTC. Combining the CDR3 with reference TRBV7-2 and TRBJ2-1 gives the whole variable domain GAGVSQSPSNKVTEKGKDVELRCDPISGHTALYWYRQSLGQGLEFLIYFQGNSAPDKSGLPSDRFSAERTGGSVSTLTIQRTQQEDSAVYLCASSLTHNEQFFGPGTRLTVL.

In the case of this clonotype: This clone may be a read error of a much larger clone one base away. This sequence joins TRBV4-1 and TRBJ2-1; 8 bases line up with TRBD2. This CDR3 comprises 14 residues. From germline, CDR1 is MGHRA and CDR2 YSYEKL. CDR3 amino acids: CASSPGLDYSEQFF. CDR3 nucleotides: TGCGCCAGCAGCCCGGGACTAGACTACAGTGAGCAGTTCTTC.

CDR3 in amino acids: CASRGAGFHTGELFF. In DNA, the CDR3 is TGTGCCAGTAGAGGAGCGGGGTTTCACACCGGGGAGCTGTTTTTT. The chain uses TRBV19 and TRBJ2-2; 7 nucleotides line up with TRBD2. Germline loops: CDR1 LNHDA, CDR2 SQIVND (reference sequence). Trimming at V came to 6 bases and at J to 3 bases, leaving 7 bases not matched to a gene. The CDR3 covers 15 residues.

This clonotype was seen a handful of times. The J gene is TRBJ2-5, the V gene TRBV6-1; D is unresolved. This CDR3 is 14 amino acids long. Germline lookup yields CDR1 MNHNS and CDR2 SASEGT. V shed 3 bases and J shed 5 bases, with 13 bases lying between them. The CDR3 DNA is TGTGCCAGCAGTGATATGGCCGGTGGGGAGACCCAGTACTTC. Protein product: CASSDMAGGETQYF.

The chain recombines TRBV10-2 with TRBJ2-3; no reliable D call. Germline V lookup: CDR1 WSHSY, CDR2 SAAADI. The V end lost 3 bases, the J end lost 0 bases, and 10 bases lay between the germline ends. The CDR3 contains 15 residues. The CDR3 bases are TGCGCCAGCAGTGAAGACCCACCGAGCACAGATACGCAGTATTTT. This encodes CASSEDPPSTDTQYF.

The chain links TRBV28 to TRBJ2-7; 11 positions match TRBD2. The CDR3 runs 15 residues. Per the germline V gene, CDR1 is MDHEN and CDR2 is SYDVKM. The ends lost 6 bases at V and 2 bases at J; junction bases unmatched: 6. This chain's CDR3 is CASRLGLAVTYEQYF. The CDR3 DNA reads TGTGCCAGCAGGCTGGGACTAGCGGTAACCTACGAGCAGTACTTC.